Described below is a single T cell receptor beta chain sequence and its context. Per the original methods: Reference gene primer amplification in the assay estimated nucleated cell counts. Sequencing used immunoSEQ multiplex PCR; TCRdb keeps in-frame clones, though not all of them. That table furnishes V, J and clone size, whereas the DNA furnished D and trimming. The sample consists of roughly 250,000 clones, 87% of them appearing once. These data come from a study of blood T cell repertoires in COVID-19. Across the whole study: PBMCs, B-cell-depleted T cells, or T cells were the source of the cDNA or gDNA that made up the material.

The germline V gene encodes CDR1 MNHEY and CDR2 SVGEGT. The CDR3 is 17 amino acids. V lost 1 base to trimming and J lost 5 bases; unmatched junction nucleotides: 9. This receptor was obtained from a man aged 55 to 70 who had recovered from COVID-19. Sequencing was carried out using peripheral blood. The rearrangement links TRBV6-2 or TRBV6-3 to TRBJ2-1; 9 bases match TRBD2. In DNA form, the CDR3 reads TGTGCCAGCAGTTACTGGGTTAGCGGGGGCCTCAACAATGAGCAGTTCTTC. It codes for CASSYWVSGGLNNEQFF.